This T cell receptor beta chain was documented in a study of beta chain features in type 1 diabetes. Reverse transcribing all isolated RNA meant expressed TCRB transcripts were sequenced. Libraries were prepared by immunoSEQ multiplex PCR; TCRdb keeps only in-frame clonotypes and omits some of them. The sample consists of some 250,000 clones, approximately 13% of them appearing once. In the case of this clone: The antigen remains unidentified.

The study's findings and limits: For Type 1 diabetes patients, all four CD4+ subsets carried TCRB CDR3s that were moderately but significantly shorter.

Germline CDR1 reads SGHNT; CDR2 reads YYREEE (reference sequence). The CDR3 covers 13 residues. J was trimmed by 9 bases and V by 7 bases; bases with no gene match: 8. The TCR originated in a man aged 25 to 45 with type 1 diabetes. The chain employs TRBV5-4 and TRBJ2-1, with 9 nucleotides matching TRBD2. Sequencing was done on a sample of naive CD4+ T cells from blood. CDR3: CASGVTSGPEQFF. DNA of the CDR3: TGTGCCAGCGGGGTAACTAGCGGGCCTGAGCAGTTCTTC.